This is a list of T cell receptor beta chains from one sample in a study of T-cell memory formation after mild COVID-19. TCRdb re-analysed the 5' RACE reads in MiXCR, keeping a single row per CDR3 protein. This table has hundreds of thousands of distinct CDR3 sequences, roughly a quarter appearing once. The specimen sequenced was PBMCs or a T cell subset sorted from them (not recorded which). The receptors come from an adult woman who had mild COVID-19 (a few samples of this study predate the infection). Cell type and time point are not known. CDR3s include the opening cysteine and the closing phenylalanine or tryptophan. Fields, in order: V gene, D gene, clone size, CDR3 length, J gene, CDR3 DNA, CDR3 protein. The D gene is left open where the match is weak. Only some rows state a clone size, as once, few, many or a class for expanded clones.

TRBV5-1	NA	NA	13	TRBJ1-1	TGCGCCAGCGGGGAGAGGGTTGGTACTGAAGCTTTCTTT	CASGERVGTEAFF
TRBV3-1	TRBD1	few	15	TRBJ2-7	TGTGCCAGCAGCTTTCAACCCGGGACAGGTTACGAGCAGTACTTC	CASSFQPGTGYEQYF
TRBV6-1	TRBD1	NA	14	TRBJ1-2	TGTGCCAGCAGTGAAGGACAGGGGGCGTTTGGCTACACCTTC	CASSEGQGAFGYTF
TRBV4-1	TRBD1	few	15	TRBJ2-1	TGCGCCAGCAGCCACGGTGAGGGGGCCGTCGATGAGCAGTTCTTC	CASSHGEGAVDEQFF
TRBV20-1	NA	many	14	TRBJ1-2	TGCAGTGCTAGAGATGGTCGGTCAACGGGGGGCTACACCTTC	CSARDGRSTGGYTF
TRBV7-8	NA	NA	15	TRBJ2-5	TGTGCCAGCAGGCCAAATACAGGGTACCAAGAGACCCAGTACTTC	CASRPNTGYQETQYF
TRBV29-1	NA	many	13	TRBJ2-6	TGCAGCGTTGAAAGCTCTGGGGCCAACGTCCTGACTTTC	CSVESSGANVLTF
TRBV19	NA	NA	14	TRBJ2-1	TGTGCCAGTTCCCCCACCGGGGGATGGGATGAGCAGTTCTTC	CASSPTGGWDEQFF
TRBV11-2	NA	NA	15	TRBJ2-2	TGTGCCAGCAGCTATTCGCCAGACCCCACCGGGGAGCTGTTTTTT	CASSYSPDPTGELFF
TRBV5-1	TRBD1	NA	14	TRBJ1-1	TGCGCCAGCAGCTTTACAGGGGGGAACACTGAAGCTTTCTTT	CASSFTGGNTEAFF
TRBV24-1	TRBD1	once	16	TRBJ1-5	TGTGCCACCAGTGATCGGACAGGGACTTTCGGTCAGCCCCAGCATTTT	CATSDRTGTFGQPQHF
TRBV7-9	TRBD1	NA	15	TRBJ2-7	TGTGCCAGCAGCTTACGCGACAGGGGGTACCACGAGCAGTACTTC	CASSLRDRGYHEQYF
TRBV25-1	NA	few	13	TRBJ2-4	TGTGCCAGCCGCGGTGAGATCAAAAACATTCAGTACTTC	CASRGEIKNIQYF
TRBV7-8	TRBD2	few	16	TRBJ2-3	TGTGCCAGCAGCCGACCATCTAGCGGGAGAGGTGATACGCAGTATTTT	CASSRPSSGRGDTQYF
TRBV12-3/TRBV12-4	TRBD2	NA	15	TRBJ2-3	TGTGCCAGCAGGTCTAGCGGAACTAGCACAGATACGCAGTATTTT	CASRSSGTSTDTQYF
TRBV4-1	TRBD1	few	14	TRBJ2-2	TGCGCCAGCAGCCGGGACAGCTCCACCGGGGAGCTGTTTTTT	CASSRDSSTGELFF
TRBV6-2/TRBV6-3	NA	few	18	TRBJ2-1	TGTGCCAGCAGACCTACCCCGTCTACAGGTTACTCCTACAATGAGCAGTTCTTC	CASRPTPSTGYSYNEQFF
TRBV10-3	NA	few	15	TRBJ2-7	TGTGCCATCAGTTTCCCAAAGGCAGGTTCCTACGAGCAGTACTTC	CAISFPKAGSYEQYF
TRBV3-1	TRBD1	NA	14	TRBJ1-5	TGTGCCAGCAGCCTTTCGGGACAGGGGGCCCCTCAGCATTTT	CASSLSGQGAPQHF
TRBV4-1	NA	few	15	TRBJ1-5	TGCGCCAGCAGCCAAGAAGGTCCATCTAATCAGCCCCAGCATTTT	CASSQEGPSNQPQHF
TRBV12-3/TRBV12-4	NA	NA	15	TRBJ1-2	TGTGCCAGCAGACCAGGACAGATTCTTAGCTATGGCTACACCTTC	CASRPGQILSYGYTF
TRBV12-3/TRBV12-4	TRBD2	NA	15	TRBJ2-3	TGTGCCAGCAGTCCTTTGCGGGGGAACACAGATACGCAGTATTTT	CASSPLRGNTDTQYF
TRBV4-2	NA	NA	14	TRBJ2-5	TGTGCCAGCAGCCCTCCGGGGGATCAAGAGACCCAGTACTTC	CASSPPGDQETQYF
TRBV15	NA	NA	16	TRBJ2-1	TGTGCCACCAGTCCGCCTTGGGTTAGGACGGTCAATGAGCAGTTCTTC	CATSPPWVRTVNEQFF
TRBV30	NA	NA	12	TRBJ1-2	TGTGCCTGGAGTGTACTGGCCTATGGCTACACCTTC	CAWSVLAYGYTF
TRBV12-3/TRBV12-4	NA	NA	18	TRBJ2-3	TGTGCCAGCAGCCGACCCAGTCTGTTAGGAAGGGGTCCAGATACGCAGTATTTT	CASSRPSLLGRGPDTQYF
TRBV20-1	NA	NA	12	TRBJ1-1	TGCAGTGCTAGCTCCCCGAACACTGAAGCTTTCTTT	CSASSPNTEAFF
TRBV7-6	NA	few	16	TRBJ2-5	TGTGCCAGCAGCTTAGGGGCGGCAGTCCACGGGGAGACCCAGTACTTC	CASSLGAAVHGETQYF
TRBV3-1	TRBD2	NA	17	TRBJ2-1	TGTGCCAGCAGGTCTAGCGGGAGGACCAGCTCCTACAATGAGCAGTTCTTC	CASRSSGRTSSYNEQFF
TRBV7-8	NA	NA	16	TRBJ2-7	TGTGCCAGCAGCTTAGAGTTAGGGCTTATCCCAGGCGAGCAGTACTTC	CASSLELGLIPGEQYF
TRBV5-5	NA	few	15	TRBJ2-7	TGTGCCAGCAGCGGTCCCTGGGGCGACTCCTACGAGCAGTACTTC	CASSGPWGDSYEQYF